Each of the 5 T cell receptor beta chains below was sequenced from the same sample in a study of blood T cells in healthy people across ages. A J-beta primer mix and a sample-barcoded 5' primer were used in a second PCR of about 7 to 12 cycles. One entry per CDR3 protein results from TCRdb running MiXCR on the 5' RACE reads. The sample carries over 1,300,000 distinct CDR3 sequences, almost 60% recorded once. Sequences were obtained from blood. These receptors came from a young man in good health.

This clonotype was counted only a few times. This chain joins TRBV6-2 or TRBV6-3 and TRBJ1-1, with 9 bases matching TRBD1. The CDR3 is made up of 15 amino acids. J lost 3 bases, V lost 6 bases, and 8 bases had no gene match. Germline V gene lookup returns CDR1 MNHEY and CDR2 SVGEGT. The CDR3 DNA is TGTGCCAGCAGATTACAGGGGGCTGCGGACACTGAAGCTTTCTTT. This translates into CASRLQGAADTEAFF.

This clonotype was counted between two and nine times. The chain joins TRBV5-1 to TRBJ2-5, with unresolved D. V was pared by 0 bases and J by 0 bases, with 6 bases between. Germline V CDR1 and CDR2: SGHRS, YFSETQ. The length of the CDR3 is 14 residues. The CDR3 region is CASSLGTYQETQYF. In DNA form, the CDR3 reads TGCGCCAGCAGCTTGGGCACGTACCAAGAGACCCAGTACTTC.

J is TRBJ2-3 and V is TRBV2, with D perhaps TRBD2 (5 bases). The CDR3 runs to 17 residues. The ends were cut back, 2 bases at V and 2 bases at J, with 17 bases in the middle. Germline V gene data show CDR1 as SNHLY and CDR2 as FYNNEI. CDR3 loop: CASSELLLRGITDTQYF. CDR3 sequence (DNA): TGTGCCAGCAGTGAATTGTTGCTCCGGGGAATCACAGATACGCAGTATTTT. The full variable domain, in which reference TRBV2 and TRBJ2-3 provide the parts outside the CDR3, is EPEVTQTPSHQVTQMGQEVILRCVPISNHLYFYWYRQILGQKVEFLVSFYNNEISEKSEIFDDQFSVERPDGSNFTLKIRSTKLEDSAMYFCASSELLLRGITDTQYFGPGTRLTVL.

This clonotype was seen only a few times. The J gene is TRBJ2-7, the V gene TRBV27, with TRBD1 matching 9 bases. V lost 2 bases, J lost 0 bases, and 8 bases stayed unmatched. This CDR3 region has 17 residues. Germline V gene lookup returns CDR1 MNHEY and CDR2 SMNVEV (reference sequence). The CDR3 sequence is CASSLTTGGTPSYEQYF. CDR3 coding DNA: TGTGCCAGCAGTTTAACGACAGGGGGAACCCCCTCCTACGAGCAGTACTTC.

J is TRBJ2-3 and V is TRBV20-1; the match to TRBD2 covers 10 bases. Germline loops: CDR1 DFQATT, CDR2 SNEGSKA (reference sequence). The CDR3 sequence is 17 residues long. With 6 bases clipped from V and 6 bases from J, the junction kept 18 bases outside the gene matches. The CDR3 spells CSALSSPGLAIVDTQYF. Here the CDR3 DNA reads TGCAGTGCCCTGAGTTCACCGGGACTAGCGATAGTTGATACGCAGTATTTT.